These T cell receptor beta chains were read from a single sample in a study of blood T cell repertoires in COVID-19. Produced via immunoSEQ multiplex PCR; TCRdb's table is partial and in-frame only. The sample contains roughly 330,000 clones, more than 70% of which appear only once. Sequenced sample: PBMCs or T cells enriched from blood (not recorded which). These receptors all stem from a woman aged 25-40 years who had recovered from COVID-19. CDR3s leave out the opening cysteine and the closing phenylalanine or tryptophan. Fields, in order: J gene, clone size, V gene, CDR3 protein. Clone sizes are given selectively: once, few, many, or a class where the clone is expanded.

j_gene: TRBJ2-7
abundance: .
v_gene: TRBV9
CDR3aa: ASSPFSGPYEQY

j_gene: TRBJ1-6
abundance: .
v_gene: TRBV18
CDR3aa: ASSPRDSSSYNSPLH

j_gene: TRBJ2-7
abundance: .
v_gene: TRBV30
CDR3aa: AWSAGQFPYEQY

j_gene: TRBJ2-5
abundance: .
v_gene: TRBV11-2
CDR3aa: ASGPRGREETQY

j_gene: TRBJ2-7
abundance: .
v_gene: TRBV24-1
CDR3aa: ATSDALGQDSSYEQY

j_gene: TRBJ1-1
abundance: once
v_gene: TRBV18
CDR3aa: ASSPSGNTEAF

j_gene: TRBJ2-5
abundance: once
v_gene: TRBV18
CDR3aa: ASSPQYNQETQY

j_gene: TRBJ2-2
abundance: .
v_gene: TRBV4-1
CDR3aa: ASSLTGVSTGELF

j_gene: TRBJ2-1
abundance: once
v_gene: TRBV19
CDR3aa: ASSIIRNEQF

j_gene: TRBJ2-2
abundance: .
v_gene: TRBV11-3
CDR3aa: ASSFMNTGELF

j_gene: TRBJ2-1
abundance: once
v_gene: TRBV4-1
CDR3aa: ASSPLGLAGGRGQF

j_gene: TRBJ2-7
abundance: .
v_gene: TRBV5-1
CDR3aa: ASSLGQGGTKQGHEQY

j_gene: TRBJ1-5
abundance: .
v_gene: TRBV19
CDR3aa: ASSQGQVFGNQPQH

j_gene: TRBJ2-7
abundance: few
v_gene: TRBV5-1
CDR3aa: ASSSSTRRSTGNEQY

j_gene: TRBJ2-1
abundance: .
v_gene: TRBV6-2/TRBV6-3
CDR3aa: ASSYPPGQGIDEQF

j_gene: TRBJ1-6
abundance: .
v_gene: TRBV6-1
CDR3aa: ASSEDPGDDSPLH

j_gene: TRBJ2-7
abundance: .
v_gene: TRBV3-1/TRBV3-2
CDR3aa: ASSQDHAGRSSYEQY

j_gene: TRBJ1-2
abundance: .
v_gene: TRBV9
CDR3aa: ASSARDRLDPNYGYT

j_gene: TRBJ1-2
abundance: .
v_gene: TRBV5-4
CDR3aa: ASSSGQPGGYT

j_gene: TRBJ2-5
abundance: .
v_gene: TRBV9
CDR3aa: ASSALGQGGLETQY

j_gene: TRBJ2-7
abundance: .
v_gene: TRBV7-6
CDR3aa: ASSLSGKEGSDYEQY

j_gene: TRBJ2-7
abundance: .
v_gene: TRBV4-2
CDR3aa: ASSRRLSGGNEQY

j_gene: TRBJ1-2
abundance: few
v_gene: TRBV14
CDR3aa: ASSQGGSYGYT

j_gene: TRBJ2-7
abundance: .
v_gene: TRBV9
CDR3aa: ASSVGQLPSYEQY

j_gene: TRBJ2-5
abundance: .
v_gene: TRBV12-3/TRBV12-4
CDR3aa: ASSLRGGETQY

j_gene: TRBJ2-7
abundance: .
v_gene: TRBV6-2/TRBV6-3
CDR3aa: ASSQRDIEQY

j_gene: TRBJ2-5
abundance: .
v_gene: TRBV3-1/TRBV3-2
CDR3aa: ASSLPAGGQETQY

j_gene: TRBJ1-1
abundance: .
v_gene: TRBV5-5
CDR3aa: ASSFSGGTEAF

j_gene: TRBJ1-1
abundance: .
v_gene: TRBV5-4
CDR3aa: ASSQGQGVLINMNTEAF

j_gene: TRBJ1-6
abundance: .
v_gene: TRBV5-1
CDR3aa: ASSRDRETPLH

j_gene: TRBJ2-1
abundance: .
v_gene: TRBV7-9
CDR3aa: ASSLDGSSYNEQF

j_gene: TRBJ1-6
abundance: .
v_gene: TRBV18
CDR3aa: ASSPFRAGDSPLH

j_gene: TRBJ1-4
abundance: .
v_gene: TRBV6-8
CDR3aa: ASRPCLTGGVWTNEKLF

j_gene: TRBJ1-3
abundance: .
v_gene: TRBV30
CDR3aa: ACRRQVSGNTIY

j_gene: TRBJ1-1
abundance: once
v_gene: TRBV11-2
CDR3aa: ASSPRQGAGTEAF

j_gene: TRBJ1-2
abundance: few
v_gene: TRBV30
CDR3aa: AWSVQGPSNYGYT

j_gene: TRBJ1-5
abundance: few
v_gene: TRBV4-1
CDR3aa: ASSQEARQPQH

j_gene: TRBJ1-5
abundance: .
v_gene: TRBV18
CDR3aa: ASSPGTGGNQPQH

j_gene: TRBJ2-1
abundance: .
v_gene: TRBV4-3
CDR3aa: ASSQARGLVNEQF

j_gene: TRBJ1-1
abundance: .
v_gene: TRBV5-5
CDR3aa: ASSKGQMNTEAF

j_gene: TRBJ2-1
abundance: .
v_gene: TRBV7-2
CDR3aa: ASSLGVERVYNEQF

j_gene: TRBJ2-7
abundance: .
v_gene: TRBV29-1
CDR3aa: SVARDIPFYEQY

j_gene: TRBJ1-5
abundance: .
v_gene: TRBV6-2/TRBV6-3
CDR3aa: ASSYIPSRQGRDQPQH

j_gene: TRBJ2-1
abundance: .
v_gene: TRBV4-3
CDR3aa: ASSQDHPRRAHEQF

j_gene: TRBJ1-1
abundance: many
v_gene: TRBV28
CDR3aa: ASSSTGQNTEAF

j_gene: TRBJ2-2
abundance: .
v_gene: TRBV6-5
CDR3aa: ASRRTGVGTGELF

j_gene: TRBJ1-2
abundance: .
v_gene: TRBV18
CDR3aa: ASSPPDRTGYGYT

j_gene: TRBJ1-2
abundance: .
v_gene: TRBV19
CDR3aa: ASSLRANRRSGYT

j_gene: TRBJ1-1
abundance: .
v_gene: TRBV9
CDR3aa: ASSTTGQNTEAF

j_gene: TRBJ1-1
abundance: .
v_gene: TRBV2
CDR3aa: ASSPMDRGTTEAF

j_gene: TRBJ1-3
abundance: .
v_gene: TRBV18
CDR3aa: ASSRDVSGNTIY

j_gene: TRBJ2-7
abundance: .
v_gene: TRBV13
CDR3aa: ASSLGLGRYSYEQY

j_gene: TRBJ2-4
abundance: .
v_gene: TRBV11-2
CDR3aa: ASSWGTSGKNIQY

j_gene: TRBJ1-3
abundance: .
v_gene: TRBV7-9
CDR3aa: ASSTRVSGNTIY

j_gene: TRBJ1-2
abundance: .
v_gene: TRBV10-3
CDR3aa: AISEGEINYGYT

j_gene: TRBJ2-1
abundance: .
v_gene: TRBV7-3
CDR3aa: ASSLRQGGSSYNEQF

j_gene: TRBJ2-1
abundance: .
v_gene: TRBV21-1
CDR3aa: ASPRRGSYNEQF